This T cell receptor (beta chain) was identified in a study of shared clonotypes between healthy human individuals. Study-level information: Each donor contributed plates that comprised three CD4 naive, three CD4 memory, two CD8 naive and one CD8 memory.

CDR3 length equals 15 residues. J gave up 7 bases and V 6 bases, and 8 bases lay outside the gene matches. CDR1 and CDR2 from the germline V gene are ENHRY and SYGVKD. Method: immunoSEQ multiplex PCR; TCRdb's copy keeps in-frame clones and lacks some. The sample carries some 2,000,000 clones, over 85% recorded once. Overall study findings and caveats: Blood alone was sampled, and tissue repertoires likely differ. As a rule, naive subsets had a larger estimated richness than memory subsets. Relative to their counterparts shared across all four donors, non-shared clonotypes exhibited diminished generation probabilities.

On this clone: What it binds is unknown.

The chain has TRBV10-3 and TRBJ2-1; TRBD2 agrees at 11 bases. The receptor was isolated from a man between 18 and 29 years old in good health. Sequencing was done on a sample of naive CD4+ T cells sorted from blood. Subset here: CD45RA+ positively selected. CDR3 DNA: TGTGCCATCAGCAAAATTAGCGGGAGGGAGAATGAGCAGTTCTTC. Its protein is CAISKISGRENEQFF.